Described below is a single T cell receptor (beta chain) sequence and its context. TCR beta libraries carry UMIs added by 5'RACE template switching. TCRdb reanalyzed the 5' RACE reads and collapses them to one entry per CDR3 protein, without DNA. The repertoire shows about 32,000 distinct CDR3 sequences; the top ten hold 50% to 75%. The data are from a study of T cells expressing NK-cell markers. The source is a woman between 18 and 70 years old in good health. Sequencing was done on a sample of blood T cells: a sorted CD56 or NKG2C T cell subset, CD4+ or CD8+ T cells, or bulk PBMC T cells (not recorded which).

The CDR3 loop reads CASSPGQGTEAFF. V and J are TRBV7-2 and TRBJ1-1; TCRdb names TRBD1, which stays unverified in the absence of DNA. CDR3 length: 13 amino acids. CDR1 and CDR2 from the germline V gene are SGHTA and FQGNSA.